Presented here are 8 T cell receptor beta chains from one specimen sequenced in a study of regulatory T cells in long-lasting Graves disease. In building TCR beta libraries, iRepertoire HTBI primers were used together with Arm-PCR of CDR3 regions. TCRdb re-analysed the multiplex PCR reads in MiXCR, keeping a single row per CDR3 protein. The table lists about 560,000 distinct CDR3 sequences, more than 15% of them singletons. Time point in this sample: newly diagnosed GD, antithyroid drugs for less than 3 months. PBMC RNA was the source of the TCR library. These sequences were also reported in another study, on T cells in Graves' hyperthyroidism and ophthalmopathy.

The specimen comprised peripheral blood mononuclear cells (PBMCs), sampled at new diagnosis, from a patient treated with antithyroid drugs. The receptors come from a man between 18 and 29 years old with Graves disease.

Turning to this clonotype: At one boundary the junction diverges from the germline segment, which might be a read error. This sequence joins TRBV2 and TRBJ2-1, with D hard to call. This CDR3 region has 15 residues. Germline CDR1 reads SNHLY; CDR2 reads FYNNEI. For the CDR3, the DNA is TGTGCCAGCAGCTTAACCACCCGCACCTACAATGAGCAGTGCTTC. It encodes CASSLTTRTYNEQCF. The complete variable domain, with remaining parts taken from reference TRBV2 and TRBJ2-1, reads EPEVTQTPSHQVTQMGQEVILRCVPISNHLYFYWYRQILGQKVEFLVSFYNNEISEKSEIFDDQFSVERPDGSNFTLKIRSTKLEDSAMYFCASSLTTRTYNEQCFGPGTRLTVL.

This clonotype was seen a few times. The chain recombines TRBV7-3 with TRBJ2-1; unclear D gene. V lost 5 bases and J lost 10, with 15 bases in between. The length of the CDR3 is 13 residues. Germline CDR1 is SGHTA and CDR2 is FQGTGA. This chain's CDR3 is CASSAKPGLEQFF. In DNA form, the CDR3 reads TGTGCCAGCAGCGCGAAGCCGGGCCTCGAGCAGTTCTTC.

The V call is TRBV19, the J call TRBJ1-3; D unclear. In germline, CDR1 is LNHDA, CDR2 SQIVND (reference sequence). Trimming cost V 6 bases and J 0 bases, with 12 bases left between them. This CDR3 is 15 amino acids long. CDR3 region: CASRQNGASGNTIYF. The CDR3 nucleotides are TGTGCCAGTAGACAAAACGGAGCCTCTGGAAACACCATATATTTT.

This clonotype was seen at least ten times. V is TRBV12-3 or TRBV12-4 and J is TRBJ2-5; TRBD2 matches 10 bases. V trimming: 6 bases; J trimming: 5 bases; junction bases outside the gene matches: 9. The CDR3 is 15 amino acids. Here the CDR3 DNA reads TGTGCCAGCAGCCCCTATCTAGCGGGAGAGGAGACCCAGTACTTC. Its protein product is CASSPYLAGEETQYF.

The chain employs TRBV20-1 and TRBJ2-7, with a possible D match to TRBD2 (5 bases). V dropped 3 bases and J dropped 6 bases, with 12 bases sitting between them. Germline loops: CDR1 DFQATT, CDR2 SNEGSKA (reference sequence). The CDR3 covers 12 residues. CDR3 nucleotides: TGCAGTGCTAGTGCTAGCTCGGGCGAGCAGTACTTC. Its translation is CSASASSGEQYF.

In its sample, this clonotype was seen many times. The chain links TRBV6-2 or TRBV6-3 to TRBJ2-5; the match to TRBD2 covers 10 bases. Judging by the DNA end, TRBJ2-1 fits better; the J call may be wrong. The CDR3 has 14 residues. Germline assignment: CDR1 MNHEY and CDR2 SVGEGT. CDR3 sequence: CASSLLAGVDEQFF. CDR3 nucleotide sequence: TGTGCCAGCAGCCTTCTAGCGGGAGTTGATGAGCAGTTCTTC.

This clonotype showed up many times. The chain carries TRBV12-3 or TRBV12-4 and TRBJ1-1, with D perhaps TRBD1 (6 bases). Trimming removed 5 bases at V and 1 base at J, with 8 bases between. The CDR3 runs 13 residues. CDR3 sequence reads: CASSVDRNTEAFF. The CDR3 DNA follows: TGTGCCAGCAGTGTGGACAGGAACACTGAAGCTTTCTTT.

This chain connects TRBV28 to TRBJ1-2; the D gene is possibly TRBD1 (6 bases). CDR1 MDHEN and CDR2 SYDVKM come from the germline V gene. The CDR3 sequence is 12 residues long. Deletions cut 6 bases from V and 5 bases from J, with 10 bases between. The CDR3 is CASSGRGYGYTF. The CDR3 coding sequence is TGTGCCAGCAGCGGCAGGGGTTATGGCTACACCTTC.